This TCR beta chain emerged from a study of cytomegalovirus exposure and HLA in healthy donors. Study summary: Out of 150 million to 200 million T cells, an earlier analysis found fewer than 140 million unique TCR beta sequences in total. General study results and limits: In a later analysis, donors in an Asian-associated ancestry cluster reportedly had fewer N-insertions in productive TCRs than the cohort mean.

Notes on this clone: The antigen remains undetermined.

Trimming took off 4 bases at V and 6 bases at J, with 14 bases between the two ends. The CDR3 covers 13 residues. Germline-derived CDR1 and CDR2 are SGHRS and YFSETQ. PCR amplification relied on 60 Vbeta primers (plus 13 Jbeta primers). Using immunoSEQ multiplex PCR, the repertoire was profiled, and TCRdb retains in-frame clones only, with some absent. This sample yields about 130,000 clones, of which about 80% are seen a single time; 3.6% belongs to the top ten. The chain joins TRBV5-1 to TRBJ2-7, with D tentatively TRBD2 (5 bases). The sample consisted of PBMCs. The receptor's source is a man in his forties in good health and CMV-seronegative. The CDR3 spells CASSMDWAGEQYF. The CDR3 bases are TGCGCCAGCAGCATGGACTGGGCGGGCGAGCAGTACTTC. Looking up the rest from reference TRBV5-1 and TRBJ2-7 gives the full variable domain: KAGVTQTPRYLIKTRGQQVTLSCSPISGHRSVSWYQQTPGQGLQFLFEYFSETQRNKGNFPGRFSGRQFSNSRSEMNVSTLELGDSALYLCASSMDWAGEQYFGPGTRLTVT.